The entry below describes one T cell receptor (beta chain). Antigen: not known. These data are taken from a study of T cells expressing NK-cell markers. Turning to the study itself: Sorted CD3+CD56-NKG2C+, CD3+CD56+NKG2C+ and CD3+CD56+NKG2C- T cells supplied the TCR beta repertoires.

This CDR3 comprises 14 residues. Germline-derived CDR1 and CDR2 are DFQATT and SNEGSKA (reference sequence). cDNA encoding TCR beta was synthesized via 5'RACE template switching incorporating UMIs. Reprocessing the 5' RACE reads, TCRdb reports a single entry for every CDR3 protein and omits DNA. The table for this sample gives about 550,000 distinct CDR3 sequences. Study-level results: Over 5 donors had dominant NKG2C+ clonotypes that comprised about 1.0-7.0% of their CD8+ T cells. Whether expanded NKG2C+ T cell clones were HCMV specific stayed uncertain.

The specimen was blood T cells: a sorted CD56 or NKG2C T cell subset, CD4+ or CD8+ T cells, or bulk PBMC T cells (not recorded which). The V gene is TRBV20-1, the J gene TRBJ2-1; there is no DNA to check the TCRdb D call of TRBD2. This sequence originates from a man between 18 and 29 years old in good health. The chain's CDR3 is CSHVLAGGGNEQFF.